The entry below gives a single T cell receptor (beta chain) sequence along with its context. The antigen is unknown. The data were obtained in a study of OX40 agonist ivuxolimab in advanced cancers. Looking at the study overall: Patients undergoing dose escalation presented with hepatocellular carcinoma, melanoma, renal cell or head and neck cancer. At approximately 80% male, the cohort had a mean age of approximately 60 years, ranging from roughly 20 to 80. General study points: A proportion of nonresponders additionally exhibited low normalized T-cell clonal expansion. The CD4+ and CD8+ T cells in the blood had expanded clonally by week 6 at 0.1 to 3.0 mg/kg.

Assay used: immunoSEQ multiplex PCR; TCRdb lists only in-frame clones, some missing. Here the sample spans around 45,000 clones, approximately 91% being singletons. Per the germline V gene, CDR1 is SQVTM and CDR2 is ANQGSEA. The ends were cut back, 0 bases at V and 7 bases at J, with 13 bases in the middle. The length of the CDR3 is 13 residues. The chain combines TRBV29-1 with TRBJ2-7; possible D gene TRBD1, 5 bases. Sequencing was performed on CD4+ or CD8+ T cells sorted from blood, taken in a trial of the OX40 agonist ivuxolimab. The clonotype comes from an adult with an advanced solid tumor such as melanoma, head and neck, liver or kidney cancer. This CDR3 is CSVEEGDIEEQYF. The CDR3 nucleotides read TGCAGCGTTGAAGAAGGGGATATAGAAGAGCAGTACTTC.